This T cell receptor (beta chain) comes out of a study of blood T cell repertoires in COVID-19. For the study at large: In each case, the material was cDNA or gDNA derived from T cells, B-cell-depleted T cells, or PBMCs.

V lost 7 bases and J lost 5, with 11 bases in between. Germline lookup yields CDR1 MDHEN and CDR2 SYDVKM. The CDR3 spans 12 residues. Sequencing was performed with immunoSEQ multiplex PCR; in TCRdb, only in-frame clones are kept and a portion is missing. Of under 80,000 clones in the sample, around 82% are singletons; the top ten hold about 20%. Sequenced sample: peripheral blood. The receptor's source is a man aged 80 or over with active or convalescent COVID-19. This chain uses TRBV28 with TRBJ1-2; TRBD1 is a possible D gene (5 bases). CDR3 sequence reads: CASKGRGYGYTF. The DNA of the CDR3 is TGTGCCAGCAAGGGGCGCGGTTATGGCTACACCTTC.